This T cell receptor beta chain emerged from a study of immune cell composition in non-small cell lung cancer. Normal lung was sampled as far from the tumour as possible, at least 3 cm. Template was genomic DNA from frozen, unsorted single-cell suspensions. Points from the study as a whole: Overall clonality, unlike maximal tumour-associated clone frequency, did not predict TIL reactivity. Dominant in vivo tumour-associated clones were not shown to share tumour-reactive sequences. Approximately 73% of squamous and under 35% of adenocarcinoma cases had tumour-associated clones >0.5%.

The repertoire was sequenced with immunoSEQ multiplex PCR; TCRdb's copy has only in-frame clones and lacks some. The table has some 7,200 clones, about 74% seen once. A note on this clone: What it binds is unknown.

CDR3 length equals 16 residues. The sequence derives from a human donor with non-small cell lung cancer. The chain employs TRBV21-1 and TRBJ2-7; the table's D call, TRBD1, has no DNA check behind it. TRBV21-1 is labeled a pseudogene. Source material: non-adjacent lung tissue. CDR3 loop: CASIGSVTGVSYEQYF. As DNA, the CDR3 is TGTGCCAGCATAGGGTCTGTGACAGGGGTCTCCTACGAGCAGTACTTC.